This T cell receptor (beta chain) was captured by sequencing in a study of cytotoxic CD8 clonotypes in ibrutinib-treated CLL. Regarding the study as a whole: With treatment, public clonotypes, which were uncommon, either contracted or remained stable.

Assay used: immunoSEQ multiplex PCR; TCRdb lists only in-frame clones, some missing. Here the sample spans under 200,000 clones, about 80% being singletons. Remarks on this clone: What it binds is not known.

The receptor comes from a human donor with chronic lymphocytic leukemia. Here the sequenced sample was PBMCs, taken after 24 months of ibrutinib treatment.

The CDR3 nucleotides are TGTGCCAGTAGTTCCCAGGGTTATAGCAATCAGCCCCAGCATTTT. Translation gives CASSSQGYSNQPQHF. V and J are TRBV19 and TRBJ1-5; weak D call: TRBD1 (5 bases). The germline V and J ends were trimmed by 5 bases and 0 bases, with 11 bases remaining between them. This CDR3 spans 15 amino acids. The germline CDR1 and CDR2 sequences are LNHDA and SQIVND (reference sequence). The variable domain in full, with the rest retrieved from reference TRBV19 and TRBJ1-5, is DGGITQSPKYLFRKEGQNVTLSCEQNLNHDAMYWYRQDPGQGLRLIYYSQIVNDFQKGDIAEGYSVSREKKESFPLTVTSAQKNPTAFYLCASSSQGYSNQPQHFGDGTRLSIL.